A single T cell receptor beta chain is shown here with its context. The CDR3 is made up of 11 amino acids. V shed 6 bases and J shed 3 bases, with 5 bases lying between them. Per germline, CDR1 SGHTA and CDR2 FQGNSA. Building the TCR beta libraries relied on iRepertoire HTBI primers, and CDR3 regions underwent Arm-PCR. Each CDR3 protein gets one entry after TCRdb re-called the multiplex PCR reads with MiXCR. The sample has about half a million distinct CDR3 sequences, approximately 22% seen once. This record comes from a study of regulatory T cells in long-lasting Graves disease. Overall study context: More than 5 years of antithyroid drugs with positive TSH receptor antibodies defined persistent Graves' disease.

Time point defined: persistent/refractory GD, antithyroid drugs over 5 years with positive TRAb. PBMCs provided the RNA from which the TCR library was made. This specimen consisted of peripheral blood mononuclear cells (PBMCs), obtained when the disease was refractory, from a patient treated with antithyroid drugs. The chain carries TRBV7-2 and TRBJ1-1; no definite D call. This clonotype originated in a female donor with Graves disease. Here the CDR3 reads CASRQDTEAFF. CDR3 DNA sequence: TGTGCCAGCAGACAAGACACTGAAGCTTTCTTT. Full variable domain (remainder filled in from reference TRBV7-2 and TRBJ1-1): GAGVSQSPSNKVTEKGKDVELRCDPISGHTALYWYRQSLGQGLEFLIYFQGNSAPDKSGLPSDRFSAERTGGSVSTLTIQRTQQEDSAVYLCASRQDTEAFFGQGTRLTVV.